The 6 T cell receptor beta chains below come from one sample, sequenced in a study of beta chain features in type 1 diabetes. Reverse transcription of all isolated RNA meant that expressed TCRB transcripts were sequenced. The repertoire was sequenced with immunoSEQ multiplex PCR; TCRdb's copy has only in-frame clones and lacks some. The sample consists of 200,000 to 250,000 clones, about a tenth of them appearing once. The sequenced sample consisted of central memory CD4+ T cells from blood. The receptors originated from a man between 18 and 29 years old in good health.

The rearrangement uses TRBV11-2 and TRBJ2-1, with 9 bases aligning to TRBD2. The CDR3 has 15 amino acids. Germline V gives CDR1 SGHAT, CDR2 FQNNGV. The V segment lost 5 bases and the J segment 5 bases; nucleotides outside the gene matches: 7. CDR3 amino acids: CASSDYLAGNNEQFF. CDR3 DNA sequence: TGTGCCAGCAGCGACTACCTAGCGGGAAACAATGAGCAGTTCTTC. The full variable domain, rest sourced from reference TRBV11-2 and TRBJ2-1, is EAGVAQSPRYKIIEKRQSVAFWCNPISGHATLYWYQQILGQGPKLLIQFQNNGVVDDSQLPKDRFSAERLKGVDSTLKIQPAKLEDSAVYLCASSDYLAGNNEQFFGPGTRLTVL.

Ten or more counts support this clone. The CDR3 loop reads CASSSGPRGSYEQYF. CDR3 nucleotides: TGTGCCAGCAGTTCCGGGCCCAGAGGGTCCTACGAGCAGTACTTC. The chain combines TRBV27 with TRBJ2-7; perhaps TRBD2 as D (5 bases). The CDR3 sequence is 15 residues long. V lost 4 bases and J 1 base, leaving 14 bases between the germline ends. CDR1 is MNHEY, CDR2 SMNVEV, per germline (reference sequence).

The V and J genes are TRBV18 and TRBJ1-3; the D is unclear. This CDR3 has 12 residues. Per germline, CDR1 KGHSH and CDR2 LQKENI. Trimming shortened V by 1 base and J by 4 bases, and 2 bases separated the two germline ends. The CDR3 coding sequence is TGTGCCAGCTCACCACTGGGAAACACCATATATTTT. Translating it yields CASSPLGNTIYF.

The chain combines TRBV7-2 with TRBJ1-1, with 9 bases aligning to TRBD1. Germline lookup yields CDR1 SGHTA and CDR2 FQGNSA. With V trimmed by 5 bases and J by 7 bases, 11 bases remained unmatched. This CDR3 spans 15 amino acids. CDR3 loop: CASSPKDRGYGEAFF. The CDR3 DNA reads TGTGCCAGCAGCCCGAAGGACAGGGGCTACGGTGAAGCTTTCTTT.

The chain employs TRBV15 and TRBJ1-2, with D possibly being TRBD1 (5 bases). This CDR3 spans 13 amino acids. Germline values: CDR1 LNHNV, CDR2 YYDKDF (reference sequence). V lost 5 bases to trimming and J lost 4 bases, with 11 bases between them. CDR3: CATSGGQGYGYTF. CDR3 sequence (DNA): TGTGCCACCAGCGGAGGGCAGGGCTATGGCTACACCTTC.

The rearrangement links TRBV10-3 to TRBJ2-2, with D perhaps TRBD2 (5 bases). V lost 6 bases and J 8 bases, leaving 13 bases between the germline ends. The CDR3 runs to 13 residues. Germline-derived CDR1 and CDR2 are ENHRY and SYGVKD. DNA of the CDR3: TGTGCCATCAGACTAGACTTGGAAGGGGAGCTGTTTTTT. This codes for CAIRLDLEGELFF.